One T cell receptor (beta chain) is described in this entry. The target antigen is unknown. The CDR3 is made up of 12 amino acids. V gave up 2 bases and J gave up 8 bases, with 9 bases separating them. Germline assignment: CDR1 SEHNR and CDR2 FQNEAQ (reference sequence). These data belong to a study of cytomegalovirus exposure and HLA in healthy donors. In the study overall: Clustering assigned about four fifths of the roughly 370 genotyped donors to the Caucasian-associated ancestry cluster. General study results and limits: Reports indicate that TCR beta sequences accurately predicted the HLA-A and HLA-B alleles of most subjects.

The PCR contained 60 Vbeta and 13 Jbeta primers. The table came from immunoSEQ multiplex PCR; TCRdb's copy has only in-frame clones and leaves some out. Here the sample spans around 170,000 clones, over 75% being singletons. The chain joins TRBV7-9 to TRBJ1-2; no clear D gene. This sequence originates from a woman aged 50 to 65 in good health and CMV-seropositive. Sample: PBMCs. The CDR3 loop reads CASSLQGSGYTF. In nucleotides, the CDR3 is TGTGCCAGCAGCTTACAAGGGAGCGGCTACACCTTC.